This paragraph covers one T cell receptor beta chain sequence. Its antigen is unknown. This specimen belongs to a study of beta chain features in type 1 diabetes. Turning to the study itself: Patients did not differ from healthy donors in age, gender or cell yield. Study findings and constraints: PCR could preferentially amplify shorter templates, alike in patients and controls. In the patient group, naive, central memory and Treg TCRB repertoires seemed more alike than in the healthy donor group.

As every portion of the isolated RNA was reverse transcribed, the sequencing read expressed TCRB transcripts. Produced via immunoSEQ multiplex PCR; TCRdb's table is partial and in-frame only. The data show some 360,000 clones, around 19% seen once. Sequenced: naive CD4+ T cells from blood. The sequence was obtained from a woman aged 18-30 years in good health.

CDR3 in DNA: TGTGCCAGCTCACCAAACAGGGGTTCCTCCTACGAGCAGTACTTC. It encodes CASSPNRGSSYEQYF. The J gene is TRBJ2-7, the V gene TRBV18, with TRBD1 identical over 7 bases. From germline, CDR1 is KGHSH and CDR2 LQKENI. The CDR3 contains 15 residues. V shed 2 bases, J shed 0 bases, and the junction held 4 bases outside the gene matches. Variable domain in full (rest from reference TRBV18 and TRBJ2-7): NAGVMQNPRHLVRRRGQEARLRCSPMKGHSHVYWYRQLPEEGLKFMVYLQKENIIDESGMPKERFSAEFPKEGPSILRIQQVVRGDSAAYFCASSPNRGSSYEQYFGPGTRLTVT.